The text below deals with one TCR beta chain. This entry comes from a study of blood T cells in healthy people across ages. Study background: The capture of about one barcoded beta molecule per two T cells was achieved by template switching.

Sample-barcoded 5' priming and a J-beta primer mix drove a second PCR of 7 to 11 cycles. TCRdb ran MiXCR on the 5' RACE reads and lists one entry per CDR3 protein. The sample holds about 1.1 million distinct CDR3 sequences, around two fifths seen once. The CDR3 spans 13 residues. V lost 6 bases, J lost 11 bases, and 19 bases lay in between. Germline CDR1 MNHEY, CDR2 SMNVEV (reference sequence). Researchers isolated at least 6 million PBMCs per sample. Material for sequencing was blood. The chain links TRBV27 to TRBJ1-1; no firm D call. The receptor was derived from a man younger than 30 in good health. CDR3 coding DNA: TGTGCCAGCAGGCTAACGGTTTTTACCGTTGCTTTCTTT. Protein sequence: CASRLTVFTVAFF.